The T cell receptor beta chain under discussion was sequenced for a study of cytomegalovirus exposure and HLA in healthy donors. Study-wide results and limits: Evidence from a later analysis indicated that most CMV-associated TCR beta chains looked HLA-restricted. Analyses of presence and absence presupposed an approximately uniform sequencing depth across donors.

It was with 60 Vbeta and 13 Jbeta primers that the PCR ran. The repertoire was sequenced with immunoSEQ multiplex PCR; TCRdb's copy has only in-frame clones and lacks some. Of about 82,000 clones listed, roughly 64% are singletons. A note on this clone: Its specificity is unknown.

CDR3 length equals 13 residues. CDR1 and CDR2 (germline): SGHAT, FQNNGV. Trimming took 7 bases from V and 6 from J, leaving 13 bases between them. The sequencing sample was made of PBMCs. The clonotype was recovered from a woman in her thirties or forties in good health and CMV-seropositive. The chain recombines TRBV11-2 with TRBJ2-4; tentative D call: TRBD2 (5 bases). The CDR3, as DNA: TGTGCCAGCATCCCGGGATCCGGAAACATTCAGTACTTC. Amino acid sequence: CASIPGSGNIQYF.